This entry concerns a single T cell receptor (beta chain). Its antigen remains unidentified. Germline CDR1 is SGHRS and CDR2 is YFSETQ. CDR3 length: 16 residues. Trimming removed 2 bases from V and 8 bases from J; junction bases left unmatched: 12. As for the donors, each was a healthy bone marrow donor. This specimen belongs to a study of cytomegalovirus exposure and HLA in healthy donors. PCR used 60 Vbeta primers and 13 Jbeta primers. The assay was immunoSEQ multiplex PCR, and TCRdb's table has in-frame clones only and misses some. This repertoire shows around 180,000 clones, more than 85% found once; its top ten account for approximately 1.7%. Findings and caveats of the study: Cytomegalovirus-associated TCR beta chains were listed, numbering 164. When the data were analyzed later, several of the most significant clusters appeared to be linked to common viral pathogens. Reports showed the classifier diagnosing cytomegalovirus status with high specificity and sensitivity.

Sequenced: PBMCs. The receptor was derived from a young woman in good health and CMV-seronegative. The rearrangement links TRBV5-1 to TRBJ1-4, with 7 bases fitting TRBD1. The chain's CDR3 is CASSFWTGVGGEKLFF. The CDR3 DNA reads TGCGCCAGCAGCTTCTGGACAGGAGTCGGTGGCGAAAAACTGTTTTTT.